These T cell receptor beta chains were read from a single sample in a study of cytomegalovirus exposure and HLA in healthy donors. Sequenced by immunoSEQ multiplex PCR; TCRdb stores in-frame clones only, minus some. The top ten hold about 5.7% of the sample, which has about 98,000 clones, about 90% seen once. The sample was PBMCs. All receptors come from a man between 18 and 35 years old in good health and CMV-seropositive. CDR3s include the opening cysteine and the closing phenylalanine or tryptophan. The D gene is left open where the match is weak. Size is omitted from some rows. Given values are once, few, many or a class for expanded clones.

d_gene: TRBD2; j_gene: TRBJ2-1; abundance: NA; v_gene: TRBV13; len: 15; CDR3aa: CASSALAGGRNEQFF; CDR3nt: TGTGCCAGCAGCGCACTAGCGGGGGGGCGGAATGAGCAGTTCTTC
d_gene: TRBD2; j_gene: TRBJ2-1; abundance: once; v_gene: TRBV5-4; len: 16; CDR3aa: CASSPNRGGPYNEQFF; CDR3nt: TGTGCCAGCAGCCCGAACCGGGGGGGCCCCTACAATGAGCAGTTCTTC
d_gene: TRBD1; j_gene: TRBJ1-2; abundance: NA; v_gene: TRBV27; len: 16; CDR3aa: CASSFVGQGDGYGYTF; CDR3nt: TGTGCCAGCAGTTTCGTAGGACAGGGCGATGGGTATGGCTACACCTTC
d_gene: NA; j_gene: TRBJ1-3; abundance: NA; v_gene: TRBV19; len: 14; CDR3aa: CASSIGGHGNTIYF; CDR3nt: TGTGCCAGTAGTATAGGTGGGCACGGAAACACCATATATTTT
d_gene: NA; j_gene: TRBJ1-4; abundance: NA; v_gene: TRBV27; len: 12; CDR3aa: CASKSRYEKLFF; CDR3nt: TGTGCCAGCAAATCACGGTATGAAAAACTGTTTTTT
d_gene: TRBD2; j_gene: TRBJ2-7; abundance: once; v_gene: TRBV28; len: 16; CDR3aa: CASSSGGSGRFYEQYF; CDR3nt: TGTGCCAGCAGTTCCGGGGGTAGCGGGAGATTCTACGAGCAGTACTTC
d_gene: TRBD2; j_gene: TRBJ2-5; abundance: NA; v_gene: TRBV12-5; len: 14; CDR3aa: CASSPRGGEETQYF; CDR3nt: TGTGCTAGTTCCCCGCGGGGGGGAGAAGAGACCCAGTACTTC
d_gene: NA; j_gene: TRBJ2-2; abundance: NA; v_gene: TRBV28; len: 15; CDR3aa: CASSLEGGNTGELFF; CDR3nt: TGTGCCAGCAGTTTAGAGGGCGGAAACACCGGGGAGCTGTTTTTT
d_gene: NA; j_gene: TRBJ2-7; abundance: many; v_gene: TRBV4-3; len: 15; CDR3aa: CASSQEPGSSYEQYF; CDR3nt: TGCGCCAGCAGCCAAGAACCCGGGTCGAGCTACGAGCAGTACTTC
d_gene: TRBD1; j_gene: TRBJ2-5; abundance: NA; v_gene: TRBV4-1; len: 16; CDR3aa: CASSQTGQGLGETQYF; CDR3nt: TGCGCCAGCAGCCAGACGGGACAGGGCCTCGGAGAGACCCAGTACTTC
d_gene: NA; j_gene: TRBJ1-1; abundance: NA; v_gene: TRBV6-5; len: 13; CDR3aa: CAIGPGRGTEAFF; CDR3nt: TGTGCCATTGGGCCAGGGAGGGGCACTGAAGCTTTCTTT
d_gene: TRBD1; j_gene: TRBJ1-6; abundance: few; v_gene: TRBV7-8; len: 20; CDR3aa: CASSLDTDGTVSSYNSPLHF; CDR3nt: TGTGCCAGCAGCTTAGACACTGACGGGACAGTTTCTAGCTATAATTCACCCCTCCACTTT
d_gene: NA; j_gene: TRBJ2-7; abundance: NA; v_gene: TRBV7-9; len: 15; CDR3aa: CASSFLGAAGYEQYF; CDR3nt: TGTGCCAGCAGCTTCCTTGGGGCGGCCGGCTACGAGCAGTACTTC
d_gene: TRBD1; j_gene: TRBJ1-5; abundance: NA; v_gene: TRBV5-6; len: 15; CDR3aa: CASSLLGQGSQPQHF; CDR3nt: TGTGCCAGCAGCTTGCTGGGACAGGGGTCACAGCCCCAGCATTTT
d_gene: NA; j_gene: TRBJ2-7; abundance: NA; v_gene: TRBV19; len: 16; CDR3aa: CASSIGPAGMGDEQYF; CDR3nt: TGTGCCAGTAGTATAGGGCCAGCAGGTATGGGTGACGAGCAGTACTTC
d_gene: NA; j_gene: TRBJ2-7; abundance: NA; v_gene: TRBV7-9; len: 13; CDR3aa: CASSLSRNYEQYF; CDR3nt: TGTGCCAGCAGCTTATCGCGGAATTACGAGCAGTACTTC